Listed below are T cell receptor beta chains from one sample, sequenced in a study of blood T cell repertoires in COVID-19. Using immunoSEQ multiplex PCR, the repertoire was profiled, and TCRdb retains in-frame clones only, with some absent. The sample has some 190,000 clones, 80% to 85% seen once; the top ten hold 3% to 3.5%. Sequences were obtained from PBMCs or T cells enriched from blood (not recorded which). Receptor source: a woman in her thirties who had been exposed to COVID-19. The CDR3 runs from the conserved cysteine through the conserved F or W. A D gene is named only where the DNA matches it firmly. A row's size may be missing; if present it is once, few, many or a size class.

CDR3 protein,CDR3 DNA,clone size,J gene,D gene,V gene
CASSSPGQGAKGYTF,TGTGCCAGCAGCTCCCCGGGACAGGGTGCGAAAGGCTACACCTTC,few,TRBJ1-2,TRBD1,TRBV7-2
CASSGEVGTGLNTEAFF,TGTGCCAGCAGCGGAGAGGTGGGGACAGGACTGAACACTGAAGCTTTCTTT,-,TRBJ1-1,TRBD1,TRBV9
CASSYTPRGAYEQYF,TGTGCCAGCAGCTATACACCCAGGGGCGCCTACGAGCAGTACTTC,few,TRBJ2-7,-,TRBV11-1
CASGLAPGDSVLPYEQYF,TGTGCTAGTGGTTTGGCCCCGGGGGACAGCGTCCTACCCTACGAGCAGTACTTC,-,TRBJ2-7,-,TRBV12-5
CASSRRDNSNDYTF,TGTGCCAGCAGTCGCCGGGACAACTCTAATGACTACACCTTC,-,TRBJ1-2,-,TRBV2
CASSPGTSAYEQYF,TGTGCCAGCAGTCCCGGGACTAGCGCCTACGAGCAGTACTTC,-,TRBJ2-7,TRBD2,TRBV7-9
CASSQTRYEQYF,TGTGCCAGCAGCCAGACTCGGTACGAGCAGTACTTC,-,TRBJ2-7,-,TRBV12-3/TRBV12-4
CASSFSGYNEQFF,TGTGCCAGCAGCTTTAGCGGGTACAATGAGCAGTTCTTC,-,TRBJ2-1,TRBD2,TRBV7-2
CASSLGRGRVDTQYF,TGTGCCAGCAGTTTAGGGCGGGGGAGAGTAGATACGCAGTATTTT,-,TRBJ2-3,TRBD2,TRBV27
CSVYWTALSGNTIYF,TGCAGCGTCTATTGGACAGCACTATCTGGAAACACCATATATTTT,-,TRBJ1-3,-,TRBV29-1
CASSIKIGAGEAFF,TGTGCCAGTAGTATAAAAATAGGAGCTGGAGAAGCTTTCTTT,once,TRBJ1-1,-,TRBV19
CASSVAGLAGGPFGEQFF,TGTGCCAGCAGCGTAGCTGGACTAGCGGGGGGGCCGTTCGGTGAGCAGTTCTTC,once,TRBJ2-1,TRBD2,TRBV9
CASSLTGGDYNEQFF,TGTGCCAGCAGCTTGACGGGGGGCGACTACAATGAGCAGTTCTTC,many,TRBJ2-1,-,TRBV7-9
CASSRNPPATNEKLFF,TGTGCCAGCAGTCGTAATCCACCAGCAACTAATGAAAAACTGTTTTTT,few,TRBJ1-4,-,TRBV7-2
CSFSRTGGGTEAFF,TGCAGCTTCAGTAGGACAGGAGGGGGAACTGAAGCTTTCTTT,-,TRBJ1-1,TRBD1,TRBV29-1
CASSSGTGMIGYTF,TGTGCCAGCAGCTCCGGGACAGGGATGATTGGCTACACCTTC,once,TRBJ1-2,TRBD1,TRBV27
CAWSLGTGDQPQHF,TGTGCCTGGAGCTTAGGGACAGGGGATCAGCCCCAGCATTTT,-,TRBJ1-5,TRBD1,TRBV30
CASSFNRGGNSNQPQHF,TGTGCCAGCAGTTTTAATCGAGGTGGAAATAGCAATCAGCCCCAGCATTTT,-,TRBJ1-5,-,TRBV27